This T cell receptor beta chain was found in a study of blood T cell repertoires in COVID-19. Trimming stripped 5 bases from V and 4 bases from J, with 11 bases between. CDR1 and CDR2 from the germline V gene are LNHDA and SQIVND (reference sequence). This CDR3 spans 13 amino acids. Under the authors' procedure: By means of reference gene primer amplification, nucleated cell counts were estimated. Assay: immunoSEQ multiplex PCR; the TCRdb copy retains only in-frame clones and omits some. The V and J calls and the clone size are those of that table, but D and trimming were determined from the DNA. The sample lists approximately 89,000 clones; more than 70% were seen once.

Specimen: peripheral blood. This chain uses TRBV19 with TRBJ1-1, with no clear D. This TCR came from a woman in her 70s with acute or convalescent COVID-19. Written as DNA, the CDR3 is TGTGCCAGTAGTCCTGGACTGACCACTGAAGCTTTCTTT. It codes for CASSPGLTTEAFF.